This T cell receptor (beta chain) is from a study of cytomegalovirus exposure and HLA in healthy donors. Germline-derived CDR1 and CDR2 are SEHNR and FQNEAQ (reference sequence). CDR3 length: 15 amino acids. J lost 1 base, V lost 5 bases, and 3 bases had no gene match. About this clone itself: No antigen is known for it.

The data were produced by immunoSEQ multiplex PCR, yet TCRdb's version contains in-frame clones alone and is incomplete. The sample contains around 350,000 clones, about nine tenths of which appear only once. Whole-study findings and limits: A classifier reportedly called cytomegalovirus status with high sensitivity and specificity. In vitro testing confirmed a few CMV-associated chains as specific for CMV antigens.

While the first cohort had 600 to 750 subjects, the donors belonged to the separate validation cohort of 100 to 150 subjects. Input material: PBMCs. The rearrangement uses TRBV7-9 and TRBJ2-5; 11 positions agree with TRBD1. This receptor was taken from a woman in her late teens or twenties in good health and CMV-seronegative. The DNA for the CDR3 is TGTGCCAGCAGCCGGGACAGGGGGATCCAAGAGACCCAGTACTTC. Protein: CASSRDRGIQETQYF.